This T cell receptor (beta chain) was identified during a study of technical replicates of blood from four donors. Germline V gives CDR1 MGHDK, CDR2 SYGVNS. The trim removed 4 bases at V and 14 bases at J, leaving 10 bases unmatched. This CDR3 region has 14 residues. TCRdb keeps only in-frame clones here, not all; method: immunoSEQ multiplex PCR. Here the sample spans 55,000 to 75,000 clones, roughly nine tenths being singletons. This sequence originates from a human donor in good health. Some clones in this sample may be carry-over from other donors' samples. Sequenced material: PBMCs. The V and J genes are TRBV25-1 and TRBJ1-6, with 8 bases identical to TRBD1. As DNA, the CDR3 is TGTGCCAGCAGTGGGACGGACAGGGTCTTTTCCCTCCACTTT. This sequence encodes CASSGTDRVFSLHF.